This passage covers 14 T cell receptor beta chains from one sample sequenced in a study of siplizumab effects on memory and regulatory T cells. Sequencing used immunoSEQ multiplex PCR; TCRdb keeps in-frame clones, though not all of them. This sample has over 100,000 clones, with over 90% found just once. The sample was Tregs sorted from blood. Receptors were obtained from a human donor in good health.

The genes are TRBV7-3 and TRBJ1-2; 9 bases fit TRBD1. This CDR3 has 13 amino acids. Germline V lookup: CDR1 SGHTA, CDR2 FQGTGA. Unmatched junction bases numbered 7, after V lost 5 bases and J lost 9 bases. The CDR3 reads CASSLTGGTSYTF. The CDR3, as DNA: TGTGCCAGCAGCCTGACAGGGGGGACTAGCTACACCTTC.

The table lists this clone with a count of one. The chain joins TRBV5-6 to TRBJ2-1; D is undetermined. CDR3 size: 15 residues. V was pared by 4 bases and J by 3 bases, with 14 bases between. From germline, CDR1 is SGHDT and CDR2 YYEEEE. The CDR3 coding sequence is TGTGCCAGCAGCGCGGCTGGCGTCGGCTACAATGAGCAGTTCTTC. Translating it yields CASSAAGVGYNEQFF. The full variable domain, with the rest looked up from reference TRBV5-6 and TRBJ2-1, is DAGVTQSPTHLIKTRGQQVTLRCSPKSGHDTVSWYQQALGQGPQFIFQYYEEEERQRGNFPDRFSGHQFPNYSSELNVNALLLGDSALYLCASSAAGVGYNEQFFGPGTRLTVL.

The V call is TRBV6-5, the J call TRBJ2-7; D is undetermined. The V and J ends lost 2 bases and 3 bases respectively, with 2 bases between them. The CDR3 runs 11 residues. Germline V gene data show CDR1 as MNHEY and CDR2 as SVGAGI. This chain's CDR3 is CASSYLYEQYF. CDR3 sequence (DNA): TGTGCCAGCAGTTACCTCTACGAGCAGTACTTC.

This clone was detected only once. V and J are TRBV5-3 and TRBJ2-7; D call uncertain. TRBV5-3 is classed as an ORF, of uncertain function. The CDR3 is 17 residues long. Trimming shortened V by 0 bases and J by 2 bases, and 18 bases separated the two germline ends. CDR3 protein: CARSLARDNRYTYEQYF. The CDR3 DNA reads as TGTGCCAGAAGCTTGGCCCGAGACAACCGATACACCTACGAGCAGTACTTC.

This rearrangement joins TRBV2 to TRBJ2-2, with TRBD1 identical over 8 bases. The CDR3 loop spans 15 amino acids. Germline-derived CDR1 and CDR2 are SNHLY and FYNNEI. V trimming: 0 bases; J trimming: 7 bases; junction bases outside the gene matches: 4. The CDR3 here is CASSEAGTGDGELFF. For the CDR3, the DNA is TGTGCCAGCAGTGAAGCCGGGACAGGAGACGGGGAGCTGTTTTTT.

The chain carries TRBV7-6 and TRBJ2-1, with 8 bases identical to TRBD2. The length of the CDR3 is 15 residues. The ends lost 1 base at V and 8 bases at J; junction bases unmatched: 7. Germline-derived CDR1 and CDR2 are SGHVS and FNYEAQ. Written as DNA, the CDR3 is TGTGCCAGCAGCTTAGAAGGAGCGGGAGTCGATGAGCAGTTCTTC. This sequence encodes CASSLEGAGVDEQFF.

This clone was detected only once. This chain links TRBV7-9 with TRBJ1-2; 7 bases are shared with TRBD1. V lost 0 bases, J lost 6 bases, and 7 bases stayed unmatched. Germline V gene lookup returns CDR1 SEHNR and CDR2 FQNEAQ (reference sequence). The CDR3 is made up of 15 amino acids. The CDR3 nucleotides are TGTGCCAGCAGCTTAGCGGGTAACAGGGGCGATGGCTACACCTTC. Amino acids: CASSLAGNRGDGYTF.

The rearrangement joins TRBV4-1 to TRBJ1-1; perhaps TRBD1 as D (5 bases). This CDR3 contains 16 residues. V was cut by 1 base and J by 0 bases, with 12 bases left in between. Germline CDR1 is MGHRA and CDR2 is YSYEKL. The CDR3 bases are TGCGCCAGCAGCCAAGGCCGTGCGGGACTGAACACTGAAGCTTTCTTT. Its translation is CASSQGRAGLNTEAFF.

The chain links TRBV6-1 to TRBJ2-7, with D hard to call. Trimming pared 1 base from V and 2 bases from J, leaving 12 bases between. The CDR3 contains 15 residues. Germline V gene sequence: CDR1 MNHNS, CDR2 SASEGT. The CDR3 bases are TGTGCCAGCAGTGAAGGGGCGGTCCCCACCTACGAGCAGTACTTC. Its translation: CASSEGAVPTYEQYF.

This chain joins TRBV5-4 and TRBJ2-5; 7 bases line up with TRBD1. J was trimmed by 2 bases and V by 4 bases; bases with no gene match: 8. This CDR3 contains 15 residues. Looked up from germline, CDR1 is SGHNT and CDR2 is YYREEE (reference sequence). This chain's CDR3 is CASSPRGGQQETQYF. In DNA, the CDR3 is TGTGCCAGCAGCCCCCGTGGGGGACAGCAAGAGACCCAGTACTTC.

The gene calls are TRBV7-2 and TRBJ2-3; D not resolved. CDR1 and CDR2 (germline): SGHTA, FQGNSA. Trimming removed 1 base from V and 5 bases from J, with 13 bases in between. The CDR3 is 15 amino acids. The CDR3 here is CASSLGSWVQDTQYF. DNA for the CDR3: TGTGCCAGCAGCTTAGGGTCCTGGGTCCAAGATACGCAGTATTTT. Full variable domain (rest looked up from reference TRBV7-2 and TRBJ2-3): GAGVSQSPSNKVTEKGKDVELRCDPISGHTALYWYRQSLGQGLEFLIYFQGNSAPDKSGLPSDRFSAERTGGSVSTLTIQRTQQEDSAVYLCASSLGSWVQDTQYFGPGTRLTVL.

This chain connects TRBV25-1 to TRBJ2-1, with D maybe TRBD1 (5 bases). Germline V gene sequence: CDR1 MGHDK, CDR2 SYGVNS. V was trimmed by 1 base and J by 8 bases, leaving 15 bases between them. This CDR3 contains 15 residues. The CDR3 DNA is TGTGCCAGCAGTGAATTGGGCAGGGAAGGCGATGAGCAGTTCTTC. It translates to CASSELGREGDEQFF.

This chain joins TRBV6-6 and TRBJ2-7; D gene uncertain. V lost 4 bases to trimming and J lost 0 bases, with 16 bases between them. Germline lookup yields CDR1 MNHNY and CDR2 SVGAGI (reference sequence). There are 16 residues in the CDR3. The DNA for the CDR3 is TGTGCCAGCAGTTCACCCACGACGGGCGTCTCCTACGAGCAGTACTTC. Its protein product is CASSSPTTGVSYEQYF.

J is TRBJ1-5 and V is TRBV2; possibly TRBD1 for D (5 bases). Germline CDR1 SNHLY, CDR2 FYNNEI. The CDR3 spans 16 residues. V lost 3 bases to trimming and J lost 2 bases, with 14 bases between them. DNA of the CDR3: TGTGCCAGCAGTGATCAAAGGGGAGGGGGCAATCAGCCCCAGCATTTT. Amino acid sequence: CASSDQRGGGNQPQHF. Full variable domain (outside the CDR3, taken from reference TRBV2 and TRBJ1-5): EPEVTQTPSHQVTQMGQEVILRCVPISNHLYFYWYRQILGQKVEFLVSFYNNEISEKSEIFDDQFSVERPDGSNFTLKIRSTKLEDSAMYFCASSDQRGGGNQPQHFGDGTRLSIL.